The clone carrying this T cell receptor (beta chain) showed up just a few times. The antigen is unknown. This specimen belongs to a study of T cell repertoires in cytomegalovirus infection. TCRdb redid the calling of the reads with MiXCR, one entry per CDR3 protein. In the table there are roughly 920,000 distinct CDR3 sequences, approximately 33% of which are singletons. This CDR3 region has 12 residues. Germline-derived CDR1 and CDR2 are SGHNT and YYREEE (reference sequence). Trimming left V 0 bases short and J 7 bases short, with 8 bases between. Sample: cultured CD8+ T cells from PBMCs, taken from culture after CMV antigen stimulation. The chain links TRBV5-4 to TRBJ2-7, with D tentatively TRBD1 (5 bases). This receptor was obtained from a human donor in good health (CMV status not recorded). Some clones in this sample may be carry-over from other donors' samples. In DNA, the CDR3 is TGTGCCAGCAGCTTGGCCGCAGGGGAGCAGTACTTC. Protein product: CASSLAAGEQYF. The whole variable domain, filled in from reference TRBV5-4 and TRBJ2-7, reads ETGVTQSPTHLIKTRGQQVTLRCSSQSGHNTVSWYQQALGQGPQFIFQYYREEENGRGNFPPRFSGLQFPNYSSELNVNALELDDSALYLCASSLAAGEQYFGPGTRLTVT.